This paragraph covers one T cell receptor beta chain sequence. V gave up 2 bases and J gave up 9 bases; unmatched junction bases: 7. The germline V gene encodes CDR1 ENHRY and CDR2 SYGVKD. This CDR3 spans 14 amino acids. This sample stems from a study of T cell responses to AZD1222 COVID-19 vaccine. Assay used: immunoSEQ multiplex PCR; TCRdb lists only in-frame clones, some missing. The data show more than 90,000 clones, around 85% seen once. The material sequenced was peripheral blood, taken 28 days after the second AZD1222 dose. J is TRBJ2-1 and V is TRBV10-3; 7 nucleotides agree with TRBD2. This receptor was taken from an adult who received the AZD1222 COVID-19 vaccine. In DNA form, the CDR3 reads TGTGCCATCAGTGAGAGGACTAGTCTAATTGAGCAGTTCTTC. Its protein is CAISERTSLIEQFF.